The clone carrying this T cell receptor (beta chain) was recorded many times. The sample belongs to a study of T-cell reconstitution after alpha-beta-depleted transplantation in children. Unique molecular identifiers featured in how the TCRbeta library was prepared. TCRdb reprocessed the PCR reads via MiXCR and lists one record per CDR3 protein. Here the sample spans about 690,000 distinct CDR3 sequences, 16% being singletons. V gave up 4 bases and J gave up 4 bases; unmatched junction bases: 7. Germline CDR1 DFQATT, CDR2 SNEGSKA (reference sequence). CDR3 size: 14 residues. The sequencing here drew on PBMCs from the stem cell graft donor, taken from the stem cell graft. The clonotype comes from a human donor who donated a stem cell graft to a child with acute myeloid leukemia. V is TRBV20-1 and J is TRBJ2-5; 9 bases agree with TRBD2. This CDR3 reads CSAKLSGGGETQYF. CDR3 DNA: TGCAGTGCTAAACTTAGCGGGGGCGGAGAGACCCAGTACTTC.